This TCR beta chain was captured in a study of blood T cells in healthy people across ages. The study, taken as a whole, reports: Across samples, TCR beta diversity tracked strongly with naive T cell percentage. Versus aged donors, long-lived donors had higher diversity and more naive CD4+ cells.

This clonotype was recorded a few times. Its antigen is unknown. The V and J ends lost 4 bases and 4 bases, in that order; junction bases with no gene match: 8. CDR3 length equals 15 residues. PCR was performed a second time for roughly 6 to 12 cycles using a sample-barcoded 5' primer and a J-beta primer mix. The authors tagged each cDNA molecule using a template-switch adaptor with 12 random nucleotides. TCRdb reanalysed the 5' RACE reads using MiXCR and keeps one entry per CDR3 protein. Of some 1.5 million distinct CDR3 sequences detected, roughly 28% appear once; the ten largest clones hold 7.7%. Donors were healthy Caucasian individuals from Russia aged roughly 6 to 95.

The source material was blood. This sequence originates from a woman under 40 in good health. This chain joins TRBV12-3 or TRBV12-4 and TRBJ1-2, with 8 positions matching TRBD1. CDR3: CASSWTGRIGYGYTF. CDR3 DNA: TGTGCCAGCAGTTGGACAGGGAGGATTGGCTATGGCTACACCTTC.